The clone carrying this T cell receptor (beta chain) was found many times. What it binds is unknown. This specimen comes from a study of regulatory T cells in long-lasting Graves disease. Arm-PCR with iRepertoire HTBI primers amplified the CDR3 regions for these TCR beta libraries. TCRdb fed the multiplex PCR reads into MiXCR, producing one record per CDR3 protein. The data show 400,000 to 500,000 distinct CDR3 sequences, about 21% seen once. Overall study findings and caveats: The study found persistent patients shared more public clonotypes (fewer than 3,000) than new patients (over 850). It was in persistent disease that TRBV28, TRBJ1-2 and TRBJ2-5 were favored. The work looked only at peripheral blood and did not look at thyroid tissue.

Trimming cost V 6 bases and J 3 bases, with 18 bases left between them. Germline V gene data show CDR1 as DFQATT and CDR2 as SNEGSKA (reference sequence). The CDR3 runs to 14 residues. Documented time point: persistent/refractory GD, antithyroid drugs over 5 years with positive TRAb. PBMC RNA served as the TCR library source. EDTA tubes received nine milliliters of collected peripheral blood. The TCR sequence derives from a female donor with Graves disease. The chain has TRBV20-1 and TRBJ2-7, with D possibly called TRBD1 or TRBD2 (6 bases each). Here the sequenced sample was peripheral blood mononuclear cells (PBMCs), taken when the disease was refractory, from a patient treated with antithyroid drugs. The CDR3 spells CSATSWGAGYEQYF. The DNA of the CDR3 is TGCAGTGCGACCTCTTGGGGGGCGGGCTACGAGCAGTACTTC.